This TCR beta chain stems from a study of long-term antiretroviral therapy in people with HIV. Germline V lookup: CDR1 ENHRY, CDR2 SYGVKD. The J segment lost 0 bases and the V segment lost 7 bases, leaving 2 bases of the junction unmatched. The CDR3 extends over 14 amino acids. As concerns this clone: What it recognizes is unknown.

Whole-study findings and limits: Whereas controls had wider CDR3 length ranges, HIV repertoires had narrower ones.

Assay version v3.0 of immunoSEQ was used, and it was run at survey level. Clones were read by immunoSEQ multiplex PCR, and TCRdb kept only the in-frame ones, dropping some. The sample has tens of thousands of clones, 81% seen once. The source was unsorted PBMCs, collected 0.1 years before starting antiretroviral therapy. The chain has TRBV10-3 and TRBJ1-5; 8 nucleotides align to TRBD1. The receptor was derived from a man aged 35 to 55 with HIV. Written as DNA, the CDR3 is TGTGCCATCAAGGACAGGGATAGCAATCAGCCCCAGCATTTT. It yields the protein CAIKDRDSNQPQHF.